A single sample gave rise to the 13 T cell receptor beta chains below, sequenced in a study of CD8 T cells in Susac syndrome. Random hexamers were used to reverse transcribe the RNA input (about 0.45 to 1 ug). One entry per CDR3 protein, called by TCRdb with MiXCR from the immunoSEQ multiplex PCR reads. The profile covers 70,000 to 100,000 distinct CDR3 sequences, with around 96% appearing a single time and more than 0.55% taken by the ten largest. Material: CD8+ T cells from PBMCs. The receptors derive from a human donor with Susac syndrome.

The chain employs TRBV12-3 or TRBV12-4 and TRBJ1-1, with TRBD1 as a possible D gene (5 bases). The germline V and J ends were trimmed by 3 bases and 8 bases, with 7 bases remaining between them. CDR3 size: 11 residues. The CDR3 region is CASSLRGEAFF. The CDR3 region has the DNA TGTGCCAGCAGTTTGAGGGGAGAAGCTTTCTTT.

The V and J genes are TRBV9 and TRBJ2-7; 9 nucleotides line up with TRBD2. V was clipped by 0 bases and J by 3 bases; unmatched bases: 4. The CDR3 consists of 15 residues. Germline V CDR1 and CDR2: SGDLS, YYNGEE. CDR3 nucleotide sequence: TGTGCCAGCAGCGTAGCTAGCGGGGATCTCTACGAGCAGTACTTC. This codes for CASSVASGDLYEQYF.

The chain links TRBV6-5 to TRBJ2-1, with D uncertain. Between the trimmed V and J ends, which lost 8 bases and 7 bases, there was a span of 18 bases. The germline gives CDR1 MNHEY, CDR2 SVGAGI. The CDR3 is made up of 14 amino acids. CDR3 DNA sequence: TGTGCCAGCTCCCCCGTCATCACTGGTAATGAGCAGTTCTTC. Translating it yields CASSPVITGNEQFF.

This rearrangement joins TRBV24-1 to TRBJ2-1, with D perhaps given as TRBD1 or TRBD2 (5 bases each). Looked up from germline, CDR1 is KGHDR and CDR2 is SFDVKD. CDR3 length: 12 amino acids. Trimming pared 9 bases from V and 0 bases from J, leaving 5 bases between. The chain's CDR3 is CATGGSYNEQFF. As DNA, the CDR3 is TGTGCCACCGGGGGCTCCTACAATGAGCAGTTCTTC.

This chain uses TRBV5-1 with TRBJ2-5, with D perhaps matching TRBD1 or TRBD2 (5 bases each). CDR1 is SGHRS and CDR2 is YFSETQ in the germline V gene. V gave up 3 bases and J gave up 2 bases, with 11 bases separating them. This CDR3 is 14 amino acids long. CDR3 DNA sequence: TGCGCCAGCAGCTCTTCGGGGCCTCAAGAGACCCAGTACTTC. It translates to CASSSSGPQETQYF.

The gene calls are TRBV5-1 and TRBJ1-4; 11 positions match TRBD1. CDR1 and CDR2 (germline): SGHRS, YFSETQ. V lost 4 bases and J lost 7; bases outside the gene matches: 9. CDR3 size: 16 residues. The CDR3 nucleotides read TGCGCCAGCAGCCCGGGACAGGGGGACGGGAGTGAAAAACTGTTTTTT. It is translated as CASSPGQGDGSEKLFF.

The J gene is TRBJ1-6, the V gene TRBV10-3; a weak D match, TRBD1 (6 bases). From germline, CDR1 is ENHRY and CDR2 SYGVKD. There are 14 residues in the CDR3. V lost 3 bases and J 15 bases, leaving 18 bases between the germline ends. The CDR3 nucleotides read TGTGCCATCAGTGACACCCGACAGGAGGGGAACCTCCACTTT. Protein product: CAISDTRQEGNLHF.

The chain couples TRBV5-1 to TRBJ2-5; the D gene is possibly TRBD2 (6 bases). Germline CDR1 SGHRS, CDR2 YFSETQ. The CDR3 spans 16 residues. With 2 bases removed from V and 4 bases from J, the gap between germline ends came to 18 bases. The CDR3 region has the DNA TGCGCCAGCAGCTTCGGGGCGGGACTTAGTGGAGAGACCCAGTACTTC. Translating it yields CASSFGAGLSGETQYF.

A few counts support this clonotype. V and J are TRBV7-9 and TRBJ2-7; possibly TRBD1 for D (6 bases). The V gene's germline CDR1 is SEHNR and CDR2 FQNEAQ (reference sequence). CDR3 length: 12 amino acids. The germline V and J ends were trimmed by 5 bases and 3 bases, with 8 bases remaining between them. DNA of the CDR3: TGTGCCAGCAGCCCGACAGGCTACGAGCAGTACTTC. This translates into CASSPTGYEQYF.

The chain has TRBV4-1 and TRBJ1-2; D is perhaps TRBD1 (6 bases). The CDR3 is 13 residues long. Trimming removed 0 bases from V and 8 bases from J, with 10 bases in between. The germline CDR1 and CDR2 sequences are MGHRA and YSYEKL. Written as DNA, the CDR3 is TGCGCCAGCAGCCAAGAGGGGGCGGAGGGCTACACCTTC. This gives the protein CASSQEGAEGYTF.

V gene TRBV4-3 combines with J gene TRBJ2-1, with D unclear. CDR1 is LGHNA, CDR2 YSLEER, per germline. There are 13 residues in the CDR3. V was trimmed by 1 base and J by 9 bases, leaving 10 bases between them. The CDR3: CASSQVEGTEQFF. The CDR3 nucleotides read TGCGCCAGCAGCCAAGTAGAAGGCACTGAGCAGTTCTTC.

The chain is built from TRBV10-3 and TRBJ2-7, with D hard to call. The germline V gene encodes CDR1 ENHRY and CDR2 SYGVKD. The CDR3 runs to 14 residues. The V end lost 0 bases, the J end lost 2 bases, and 8 bases lay between the germline ends. CDR3 sequence: CAISESVVPYEQYF. The CDR3 DNA follows: TGTGCCATCAGTGAGTCGGTTGTTCCCTACGAGCAGTACTTC.

A single count supports this clonotype. This chain connects TRBV20-1 to TRBJ1-2; 7 bases fit TRBD1. The CDR3 has 13 amino acids. Germline V gene data show CDR1 as DFQATT and CDR2 as SNEGSKA (reference sequence). V lost 2 bases to trimming and J lost 4 bases; unmatched junction nucleotides: 4. CDR3 sequence reads: CSARTSGGYGYTF. The CDR3 DNA reads TGCAGTGCTAGAACCTCAGGGGGCTATGGCTACACCTTC.